A selection of T cell receptor beta chains follows, all from one sample in a study of T cell responses to AZD1222 COVID-19 vaccine. Profiled with immunoSEQ multiplex PCR; TCRdb holds only in-frame clones, not every one. The table includes 150,000 to 200,000 clones, around 89% detected once. Material: peripheral blood, obtained 28 days after the second AZD1222 dose. The receptors were gathered from an adult who received the AZD1222 COVID-19 vaccine. CDR3s include the opening cysteine and the closing phenylalanine or tryptophan.

V	J	CDR3
TRBV7-2	TRBJ2-1	CASSLNQDNEQFF
TRBV7-8	TRBJ2-7	CASSLGAGANYEQYF
TRBV2	TRBJ2-3	CASGTSVVPDTQYF
TRBV5-1	TRBJ1-2	CASSLGASGYGYTF
TRBV30	TRBJ1-2	CAWSGQQGKHGYTF
TRBV15	TRBJ2-1	CATSRDGGSYNEQFF
TRBV6-1	TRBJ1-6	CASSEVPLHF
TRBV5-4	TRBJ2-5	CASSYGTSRQETQYF
TRBV6-2/TRBV6-3	TRBJ2-7	CASSLLSRSSSYEQYF
TRBV19	TRBJ1-2	CAASGANYGYTF
TRBV18	TRBJ1-1	CASSPPGHLNTEAFF
TRBV6-1	TRBJ1-2	CASSEASSGFDIYGYTF
TRBV6-5	TRBJ1-5	CASSRAGGGYQPQHF
TRBV4-1	TRBJ2-7	CASSLTQGAGDEQYF
TRBV4-1	TRBJ1-3	CASQLTLSGNTIYF
TRBV30	TRBJ2-7	CAWSPSYEQYF
TRBV19	TRBJ1-5	CASSSRLPNQPQHF
TRBV12-3/TRBV12-4	TRBJ1-2	CASSGRVGYTF
TRBV28	TRBJ1-2	CASSLVPTGSGYTF
TRBV3-1/TRBV3-2	TRBJ2-2	CASSLRAGATGELFF
TRBV3-1/TRBV3-2	TRBJ1-6	CASSRGNSPLHF
TRBV12-3/TRBV12-4	TRBJ1-2	CASSRQLNYGYTF
TRBV7-2	TRBJ2-3	CASSPPGGSTDTQYF
TRBV3-1/TRBV3-2	TRBJ1-3	CASSQRTGNTIYF
TRBV19	TRBJ1-5	CASSIGGFDQPQHF
TRBV15	TRBJ2-6	CATSRDRGGSGANVLTF
TRBV7-7	TRBJ2-2	CASSLDPPVGGAGELFF
TRBV9	TRBJ2-5	CASSPRGKETQYF
TRBV4-3	TRBJ1-4	CASSQDRVREKLFF
TRBV6-1	TRBJ2-7	CASSETGAYEQYF
TRBV6-5	TRBJ1-5	CASSYSNMQPQHF
TRBV2	TRBJ1-6	CASSLETGGNSPLHF
TRBV6-4	TRBJ1-5	CASSDSTHSNQPQHF
TRBV9	TRBJ2-3	CASSVATGGALQYF
TRBV10-3	TRBJ2-2	CAISEGQGNTGELFF
TRBV11-3	TRBJ1-3	CASLFVGHCGNTIYF
TRBV3-1/TRBV3-2	TRBJ1-6	CASSQDLKSPLHF
TRBV6-5	TRBJ1-2	CASSGGLAPYGYTF
TRBV12-3/TRBV12-4	TRBJ2-5	CASSFGETQYF
TRBV12-3/TRBV12-4	TRBJ2-7	CASSLGRTYEQYF
TRBV7-9	TRBJ1-1	CASTSSPRLAEAFF
TRBV19	TRBJ2-5	CASSIDTGQETQYF
TRBV28	TRBJ2-2	CASSPLAGRLYTGELFF
TRBV9	TRBJ2-2	CASSVGSQGGTGELFF
TRBV2	TRBJ2-5	CASKSGTWETQYF
TRBV5-6	TRBJ2-3	CASSPWGLTGTDTQYF
TRBV10-3	TRBJ2-1	CAISEIEVGNEQFF
TRBV11-3	TRBJ2-5	CASSLGVELGKETQYF
TRBV4-3	TRBJ1-2	CASSQAGTAVYGYTF
TRBV18	TRBJ1-2	CASSVGGYGYTF
TRBV3-1/TRBV3-2	TRBJ1-4	CASSQAARGEKLFF
TRBV6-2/TRBV6-3	TRBJ1-1	CASSYVNTEAFF
TRBV18	TRBJ2-5	CASSPTDRGRLGEETQYF
TRBV7-2	TRBJ2-7	CASSLGAEQYF
TRBV19	TRBJ1-6	CASIPSMSSYNSPLHF
TRBV20-1	TRBJ1-1	CSASLDSPMNTEAFF
TRBV3-1/TRBV3-2	TRBJ1-5	CASSQGQGAVNNQPQHF
TRBV5-1	TRBJ2-2	CASSLGGRDRTGELFF
TRBV25-1	TRBJ1-4	CASSQGGNEKLFF
TRBV29-1	TRBJ2-2	CSVELAGLNTGELFF